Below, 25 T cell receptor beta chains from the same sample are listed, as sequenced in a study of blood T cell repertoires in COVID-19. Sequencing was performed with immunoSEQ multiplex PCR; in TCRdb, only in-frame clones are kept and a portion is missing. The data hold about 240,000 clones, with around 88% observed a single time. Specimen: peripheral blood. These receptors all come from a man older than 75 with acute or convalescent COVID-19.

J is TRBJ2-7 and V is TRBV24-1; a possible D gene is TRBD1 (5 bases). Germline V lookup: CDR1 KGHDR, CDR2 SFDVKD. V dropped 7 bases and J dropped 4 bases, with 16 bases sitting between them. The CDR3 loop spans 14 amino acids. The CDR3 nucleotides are TGTGCCACCAGCGAAGCTGGACACCCTTACGAGCAGTACTTC. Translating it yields CATSEAGHPYEQYF.

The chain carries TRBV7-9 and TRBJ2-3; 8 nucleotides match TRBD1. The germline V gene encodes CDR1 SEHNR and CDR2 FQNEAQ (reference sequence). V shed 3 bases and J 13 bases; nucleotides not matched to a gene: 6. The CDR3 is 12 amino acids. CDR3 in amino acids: CASSLDRAGKYF. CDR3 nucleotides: TGTGCCAGCAGCTTGGACAGGGCCGGAAAGTATTTT.

The CDR3 DNA reads TGTGCCAGCAGCTTAGACAGGGGGCCCTCCTACGAGCAGTACTTC. It encodes CASSLDRGPSYEQYF. V gene TRBV7-6 combines with J gene TRBJ2-7, with 9 bases that match TRBD1. Trimming took 1 base from V and 0 from J; bases not matched to a gene: 1. The CDR3 loop spans 15 amino acids. CDR1 is SGHVS and CDR2 is FNYEAQ in the germline V gene. Full variable domain (outside the CDR3, taken from reference TRBV7-6 and TRBJ2-7): GAGVSQSPRYKVTKRGQDVALRCDPISGHVSLYWYRQALGQGPEFLTYFNYEAQQDKSGLPNDRFSAERPEGSISTLTIQRTEQRDSAMYRCASSLDRGPSYEQYFGPGTRLTVT.

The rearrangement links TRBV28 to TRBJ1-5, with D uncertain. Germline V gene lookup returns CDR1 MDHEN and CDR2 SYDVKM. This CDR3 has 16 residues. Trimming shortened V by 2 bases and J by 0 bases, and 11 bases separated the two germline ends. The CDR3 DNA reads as TGTGCCAGCAGTTTAACCGGCAGCGTTAGCAATCAGCCCCAGCATTTT. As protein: CASSLTGSVSNQPQHF.

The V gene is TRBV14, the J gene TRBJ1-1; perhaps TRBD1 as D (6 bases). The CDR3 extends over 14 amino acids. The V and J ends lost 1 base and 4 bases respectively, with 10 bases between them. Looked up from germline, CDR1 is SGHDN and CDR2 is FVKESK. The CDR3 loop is CASSQVLGGTEAFF. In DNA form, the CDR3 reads TGTGCCAGCAGCCAAGTTCTAGGGGGCACTGAAGCTTTCTTT.

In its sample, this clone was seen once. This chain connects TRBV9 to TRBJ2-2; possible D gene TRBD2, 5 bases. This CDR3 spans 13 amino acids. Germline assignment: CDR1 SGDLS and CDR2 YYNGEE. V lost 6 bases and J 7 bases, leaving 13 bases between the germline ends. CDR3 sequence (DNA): TGTGCCAGCAAGGGAGAAGCTAGCGGGGAGCTGTTTTTT. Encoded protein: CASKGEASGELFF.

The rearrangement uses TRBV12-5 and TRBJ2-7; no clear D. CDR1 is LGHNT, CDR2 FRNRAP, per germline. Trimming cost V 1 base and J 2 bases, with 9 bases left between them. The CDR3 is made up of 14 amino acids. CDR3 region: CASGLARLPYEQYF. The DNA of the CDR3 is TGTGCTAGTGGTTTGGCCAGGTTACCCTACGAGCAGTACTTC. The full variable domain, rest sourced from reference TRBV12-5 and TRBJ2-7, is DARVTQTPRHKVTEMGQEVTMRCQPILGHNTVFWYRQTMMQGLELLAYFRNRAPLDDSGMPKDRFSAEMPDATLATLKIQPSEPRDSAVYFCASGLARLPYEQYFGPGTRLTVT.

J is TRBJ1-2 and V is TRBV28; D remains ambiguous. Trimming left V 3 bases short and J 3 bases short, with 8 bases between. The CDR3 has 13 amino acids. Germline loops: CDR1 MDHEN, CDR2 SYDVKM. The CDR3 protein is CASSLGTDYGYTF. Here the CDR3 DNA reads TGTGCCAGCAGTTTGGGTACAGACTATGGCTACACCTTC.

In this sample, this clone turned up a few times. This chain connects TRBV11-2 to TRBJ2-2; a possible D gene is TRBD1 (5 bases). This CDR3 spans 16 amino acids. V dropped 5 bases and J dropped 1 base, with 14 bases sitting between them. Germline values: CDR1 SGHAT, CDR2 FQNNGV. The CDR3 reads CASSLLGALNTGELFF. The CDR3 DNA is TGTGCCAGCAGCCTGCTTGGGGCCCTGAACACCGGGGAGCTGTTTTTT.

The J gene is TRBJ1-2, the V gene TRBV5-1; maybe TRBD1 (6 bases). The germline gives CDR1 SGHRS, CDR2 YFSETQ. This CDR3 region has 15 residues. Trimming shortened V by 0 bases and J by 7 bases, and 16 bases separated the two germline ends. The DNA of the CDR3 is TGCGCCAGCAGCTTGGGGTATACAGGGTCCGTTGGCTACACCTTC. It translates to CASSLGYTGSVGYTF. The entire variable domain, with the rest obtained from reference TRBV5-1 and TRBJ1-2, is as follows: KAGVTQTPRYLIKTRGQQVTLSCSPISGHRSVSWYQQTPGQGLQFLFEYFSETQRNKGNFPGRFSGRQFSNSRSEMNVSTLELGDSALYLCASSLGYTGSVGYTFGSGTRLTVV.

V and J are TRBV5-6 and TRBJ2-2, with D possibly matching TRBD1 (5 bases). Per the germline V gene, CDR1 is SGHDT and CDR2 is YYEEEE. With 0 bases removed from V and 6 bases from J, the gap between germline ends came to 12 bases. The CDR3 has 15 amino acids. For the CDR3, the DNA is TGTGCCAGCAGCTTGGGGACAATGTCATCCGGGGAGCTGTTTTTT. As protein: CASSLGTMSSGELFF.

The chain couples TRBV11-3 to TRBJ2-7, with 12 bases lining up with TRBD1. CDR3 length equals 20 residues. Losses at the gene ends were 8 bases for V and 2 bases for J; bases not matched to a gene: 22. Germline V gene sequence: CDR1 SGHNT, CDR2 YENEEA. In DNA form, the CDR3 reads TGTGCCAGCCCATTACCCCGGGACAGGGGGCCCTTTCATCGAACCTACGAGCAGTACTTC. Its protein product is CASPLPRDRGPFHRTYEQYF.

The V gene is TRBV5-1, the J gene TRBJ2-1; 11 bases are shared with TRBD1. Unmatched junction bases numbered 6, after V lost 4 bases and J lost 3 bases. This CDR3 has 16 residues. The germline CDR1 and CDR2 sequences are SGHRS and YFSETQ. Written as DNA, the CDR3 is TGCGCCAGCAGCCCCGGGACAGGGGGTAACTACAATGAGCAGTTCTTC. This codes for CASSPGTGGNYNEQFF.

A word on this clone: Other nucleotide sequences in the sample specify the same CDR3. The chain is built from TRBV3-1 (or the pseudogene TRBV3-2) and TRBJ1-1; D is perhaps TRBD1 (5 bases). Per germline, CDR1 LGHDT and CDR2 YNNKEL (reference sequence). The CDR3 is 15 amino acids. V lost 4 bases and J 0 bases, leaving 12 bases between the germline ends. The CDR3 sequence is CASSPGGSMNTEAFF. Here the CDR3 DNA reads TGTGCCAGCAGCCCCGGGGGGTCCATGAACACTGAAGCTTTCTTT.

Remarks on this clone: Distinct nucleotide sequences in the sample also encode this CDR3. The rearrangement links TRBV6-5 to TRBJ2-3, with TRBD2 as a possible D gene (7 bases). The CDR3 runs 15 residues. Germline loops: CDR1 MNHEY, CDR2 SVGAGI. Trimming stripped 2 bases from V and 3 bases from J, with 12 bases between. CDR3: CASSYGGAGTDTQYF. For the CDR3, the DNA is TGTGCCAGCAGTTACGGGGGGGCTGGTACAGATACGCAGTATTTT.

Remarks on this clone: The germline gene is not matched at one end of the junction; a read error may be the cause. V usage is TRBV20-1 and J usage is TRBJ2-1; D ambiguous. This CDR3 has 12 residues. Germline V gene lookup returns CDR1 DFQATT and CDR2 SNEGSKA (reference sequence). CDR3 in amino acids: CSASGVYSEQFF. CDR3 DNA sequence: TGCAGTGCTAGTGGAGTGTACAGTGAGCAGTTCTTC.

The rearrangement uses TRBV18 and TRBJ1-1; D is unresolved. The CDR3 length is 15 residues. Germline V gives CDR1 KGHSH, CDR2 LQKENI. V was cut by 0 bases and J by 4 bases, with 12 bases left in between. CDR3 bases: TGTGCCAGCTCACCACCGGCCCATCCAAGCACTGAAGCTTTCTTT. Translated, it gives CASSPPAHPSTEAFF.

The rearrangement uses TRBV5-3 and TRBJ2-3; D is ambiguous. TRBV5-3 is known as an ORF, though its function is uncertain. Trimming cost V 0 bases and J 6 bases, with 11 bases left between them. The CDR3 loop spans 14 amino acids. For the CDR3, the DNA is TGTGCCAGAAGCTTGGAGGCTAGAACCGATACGCAGTATTTT. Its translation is CARSLEARTDTQYF.

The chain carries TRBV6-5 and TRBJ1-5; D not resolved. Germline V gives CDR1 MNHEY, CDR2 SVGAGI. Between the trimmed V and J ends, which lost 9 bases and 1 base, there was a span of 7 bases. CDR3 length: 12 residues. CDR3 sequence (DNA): TGTGCCAGTGCTATGAGCAATCAGCCCCAGCATTTT. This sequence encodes CASAMSNQPQHF.

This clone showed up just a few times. DNA for the CDR3: TGTGCCAGCTCACCTTCACACGTTAATCAGCCCCAGCATTTT. Encoded protein: CASSPSHVNQPQHF. The gene calls are TRBV18 and TRBJ1-5; D gene unclear. Germline V gene lookup returns CDR1 KGHSH and CDR2 LQKENI. This CDR3 has 14 amino acids. The V end was cut by 3 bases, the J end by 4 bases, with 10 bases between.

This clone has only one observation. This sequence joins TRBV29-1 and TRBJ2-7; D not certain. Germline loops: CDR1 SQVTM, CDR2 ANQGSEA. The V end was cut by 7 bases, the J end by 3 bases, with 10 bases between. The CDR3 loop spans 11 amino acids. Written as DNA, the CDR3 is TGCAGCGCTGAGAGGAGCTACGAGCAGTACTTC. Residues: CSAERSYEQYF.

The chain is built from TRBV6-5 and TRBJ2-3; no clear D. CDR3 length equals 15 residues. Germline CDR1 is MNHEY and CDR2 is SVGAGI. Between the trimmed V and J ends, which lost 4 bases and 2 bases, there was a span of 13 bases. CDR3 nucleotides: TGTGCCAGCAGTTCTAGTCACGGAACCACAGATACGCAGTATTTT. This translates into CASSSSHGTTDTQYF.

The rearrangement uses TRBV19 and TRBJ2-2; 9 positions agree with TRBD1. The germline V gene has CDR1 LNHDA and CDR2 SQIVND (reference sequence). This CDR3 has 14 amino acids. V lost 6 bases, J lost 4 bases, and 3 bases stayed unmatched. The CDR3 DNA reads TGTGCCAGTAGACAGGGGGCCTCCACCGGGGAGCTGTTTTTT. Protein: CASRQGASTGELFF. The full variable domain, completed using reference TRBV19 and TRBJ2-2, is DGGITQSPKYLFRKEGQNVTLSCEQNLNHDAMYWYRQDPGQGLRLIYYSQIVNDFQKGDIAEGYSVSREKKESFPLTVTSAQKNPTAFYLCASRQGASTGELFFGEGSRLTVL.

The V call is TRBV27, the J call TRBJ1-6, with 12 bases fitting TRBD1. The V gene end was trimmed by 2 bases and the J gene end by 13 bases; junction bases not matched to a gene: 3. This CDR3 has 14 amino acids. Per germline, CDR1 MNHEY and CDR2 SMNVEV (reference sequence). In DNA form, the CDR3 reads TGTGCCAGCAGTTTAAGGGACAGGGGGCTTCCCCTCCACTTT. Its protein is CASSLRDRGLPLHF.

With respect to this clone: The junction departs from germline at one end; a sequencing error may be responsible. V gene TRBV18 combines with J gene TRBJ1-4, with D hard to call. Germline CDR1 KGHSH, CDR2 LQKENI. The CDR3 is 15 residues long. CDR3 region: CASSPLPGNNEKLFF. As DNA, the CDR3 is TGTGCCAGCTCGCCACTCCCGGGGAATAATGAAAAACTGTTTTTT. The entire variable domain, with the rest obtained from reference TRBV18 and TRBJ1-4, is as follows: NAGVMQNPRHLVRRRGQEARLRCSPMKGHSHVYWYRQLPEEGLKFMVYLQKENIIDESGMPKERFSAEFPKEGPSILRIQQVVRGDSAAYFCASSPLPGNNEKLFFGSGTQLSVL.